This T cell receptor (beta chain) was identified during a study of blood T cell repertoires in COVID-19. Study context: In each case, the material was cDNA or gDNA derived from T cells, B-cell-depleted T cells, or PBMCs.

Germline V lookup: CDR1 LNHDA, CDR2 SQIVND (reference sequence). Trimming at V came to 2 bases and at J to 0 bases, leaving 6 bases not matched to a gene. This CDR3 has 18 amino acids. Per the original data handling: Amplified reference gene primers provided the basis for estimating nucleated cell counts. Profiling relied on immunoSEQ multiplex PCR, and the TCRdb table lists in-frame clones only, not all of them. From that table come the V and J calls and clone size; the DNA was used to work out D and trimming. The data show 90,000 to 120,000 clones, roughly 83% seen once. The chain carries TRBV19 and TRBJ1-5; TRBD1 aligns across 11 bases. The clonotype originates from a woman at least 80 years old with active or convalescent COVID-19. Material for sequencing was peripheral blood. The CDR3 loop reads CASSISGTGGSSNQPQHF. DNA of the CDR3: TGTGCCAGTAGTATATCCGGGACAGGGGGTTCTAGCAATCAGCCCCAGCATTTT.